This T cell receptor (beta chain) originates from a study of somatic mutations in cytotoxic T cells in rheumatoid arthritis. Germline V gene lookup returns CDR1 MNHEY and CDR2 SMNVEV (reference sequence). This CDR3 comprises 13 residues. V was pared by 8 bases and J by 3 bases, with 6 bases of the junction left unmatched. Data came from immunoSEQ multiplex PCR; TCRdb stores just in-frame clones and leaves some out. Among about 10,000 clones, 75% to 90% were seen once, and the ten largest hold approximately 1.1%. V is TRBV27 and J is TRBJ2-5; 7 positions match TRBD2. The sequenced material came from CD4+ T cells sorted from blood. This TCR came from a woman aged 18-29 years with rheumatoid arthritis. CDR3 protein: CASGRAGKETQYF. The CDR3 DNA sequence: TGTGCCAGCGGGAGGGCGGGGAAAGAGACCCAGTACTTC.